This is a list of T cell receptor beta chains from one sample in a study of blood T cells in healthy people across ages. TCRdb re-called the 5' RACE reads with MiXCR, one entry per CDR3 protein. The sample shows over 500,000 distinct CDR3 sequences, roughly a quarter of them seen only once. This sample also appeared in a second study, on T cells of mothers and their children.

Sequencing was performed on blood. These receptors all come from a boy aged 2 to 10 in good health. CDR3s include the opening cysteine and the closing phenylalanine or tryptophan. A D gene is named only where the DNA matches it firmly. Size values are once, few and many counts, or a class for expanded clones, and some rows have none.

j_gene: TRBJ2-1
d_gene: TRBD2
v_gene: TRBV4-3
abundance: .
CDR3nt: TGCGCCAGCAGCCAAGTTCGTAGCGGGAGCAATGAGCAGTTCTTC
CDR3aa: CASSQVRSGSNEQFF

j_gene: TRBJ2-2
d_gene: .
v_gene: TRBV27
abundance: .
CDR3nt: TGTGCCAGCAGTTCAACAGGAAGGGTAGCCACCGGGGAGCTGTTTTTT
CDR3aa: CASSSTGRVATGELFF

j_gene: TRBJ1-6
d_gene: TRBD1
v_gene: TRBV27
abundance: few
CDR3nt: TGTGCCAGCAGCTGGGACAGGGGAGGACCCCTCCACTTT
CDR3aa: CASSWDRGGPLHF

j_gene: TRBJ1-4
d_gene: TRBD1
v_gene: TRBV20-1
abundance: .
CDR3nt: TGCAGTGTCAGACAGGGGGGGGATGAAAAACTGTTTTTT
CDR3aa: CSVRQGGDEKLFF

j_gene: TRBJ2-7
d_gene: TRBD2
v_gene: TRBV29-1
abundance: few
CDR3nt: TGCAGCGTTGAGACTAGCGGGAGCTCCTACGAGCAGTACTTC
CDR3aa: CSVETSGSSYEQYF

j_gene: TRBJ2-4
d_gene: .
v_gene: TRBV12-3/TRBV12-4
abundance: .
CDR3nt: TGTGCCAGCAGTTTCGAACGGGCCGTCAAAAACATTCAGTACTTC
CDR3aa: CASSFERAVKNIQYF

j_gene: TRBJ2-7
d_gene: TRBD2
v_gene: TRBV10-3
abundance: .
CDR3nt: TGTGCCTCCCGGCTAGCGGACTCCTACGAGCAGTACTTC
CDR3aa: CASRLADSYEQYF

j_gene: TRBJ2-4
d_gene: .
v_gene: TRBV29-1
abundance: .
CDR3nt: TGCAGCGTTAGTCCAGGACCCAACAAAAACATTCAGTACTTC
CDR3aa: CSVSPGPNKNIQYF

j_gene: TRBJ1-6
d_gene: .
v_gene: TRBV25-1
abundance: .
CDR3nt: TGTGCCAGCAGTGAACATGGCAGGGATAATTCACCCCTCCACTTT
CDR3aa: CASSEHGRDNSPLHF

j_gene: TRBJ2-6
d_gene: .
v_gene: TRBV7-3
abundance: .
CDR3nt: TGTGCCAGCAGCGAAGGAAGAGCGGGGGCCAACGTCCTGACTTTC
CDR3aa: CASSEGRAGANVLTF

j_gene: TRBJ2-5
d_gene: .
v_gene: TRBV19
abundance: few
CDR3nt: TGTGCCAGTAGTAACCGGGACACCCAAGCGGAGACCCAGTACTTC
CDR3aa: CASSNRDTQAETQYF

j_gene: TRBJ2-7
d_gene: .
v_gene: TRBV7-9
abundance: few
CDR3nt: TGTGCCAGCAGCTTAGTTGCGGCCTACGAGCAGTACTTC
CDR3aa: CASSLVAAYEQYF

j_gene: TRBJ2-7
d_gene: .
v_gene: TRBV20-1
abundance: few
CDR3nt: TGCAGTGCGGAGGTGGGCAGGGGCTACGAGCAGTACTTC
CDR3aa: CSAEVGRGYEQYF

j_gene: TRBJ2-5
d_gene: TRBD1
v_gene: TRBV12-3/TRBV12-4
abundance: .
CDR3nt: TGTGCCAGCGTATTAGGGATCGGACAGGGAAGAGAGACCCAGTACTTC
CDR3aa: CASVLGIGQGRETQYF

j_gene: TRBJ2-7
d_gene: .
v_gene: TRBV7-2
abundance: .
CDR3nt: TGTGCCAGCAGCTTAGCGCAGGGGTGGTCCTACGAGCAGTACTTC
CDR3aa: CASSLAQGWSYEQYF

j_gene: TRBJ2-5
d_gene: .
v_gene: TRBV6-1
abundance: once
CDR3nt: TGTGCCAGCAGGGGGGAAGAAAAAAGGGGGACCCAGTACTTC
CDR3aa: CASRGEEKRGTQYF

j_gene: TRBJ2-7
d_gene: .
v_gene: TRBV6-5
abundance: .
CDR3nt: TGTGCCAGCAGTTATTTGGGCACCTACGAGCAGTACTTC
CDR3aa: CASSYLGTYEQYF

j_gene: TRBJ2-7
d_gene: TRBD1
v_gene: TRBV7-9
abundance: few
CDR3nt: TGTGCCAGCAGGCGGGGACAGGGGGACCACGAGCAGTACTTC
CDR3aa: CASRRGQGDHEQYF

j_gene: TRBJ2-4
d_gene: .
v_gene: TRBV2
abundance: few
CDR3nt: TGTGCCAGCAGTGAAGGGGTGAGCATTCAGTACTTC
CDR3aa: CASSEGVSIQYF

j_gene: TRBJ2-1
d_gene: .
v_gene: TRBV6-4
abundance: .
CDR3nt: TGTGCCAGCAGTGCCGGACAGCGGGAGCAGTTCTTC
CDR3aa: CASSAGQREQFF

j_gene: TRBJ1-2
d_gene: TRBD1
v_gene: TRBV6-5
abundance: few
CDR3nt: TGTGCCAGCAGTTGCTTTACGGGGACAGCTAACTATGGCTACACCTTC
CDR3aa: CASSCFTGTANYGYTF

j_gene: TRBJ1-1
d_gene: .
v_gene: TRBV7-9
abundance: few
CDR3nt: TGTGCCAGCAGCCCCCGCCAGGCGTACACTGAAGCTTTCTTT
CDR3aa: CASSPRQAYTEAFF

j_gene: TRBJ2-7
d_gene: TRBD1
v_gene: TRBV20-1
abundance: few
CDR3nt: TGCAGTGCCGTGACAGGGGGGCCCTACGAGCAGTACTTC
CDR3aa: CSAVTGGPYEQYF

j_gene: TRBJ1-3
d_gene: TRBD1
v_gene: TRBV7-8
abundance: .
CDR3nt: TGTGCCAGCAGCTTATACAGGGGATCGAGCTCTGGAAACACCATATATTTT
CDR3aa: CASSLYRGSSSGNTIYF

j_gene: TRBJ1-4
d_gene: TRBD1
v_gene: TRBV5-1
abundance: few
CDR3nt: TGCGCCAGCAGCCCACGGGACAGCGGAAATGAAAAACTGTTTTTT
CDR3aa: CASSPRDSGNEKLFF

j_gene: TRBJ2-1
d_gene: TRBD2
v_gene: TRBV13
abundance: few
CDR3nt: TGTGCCAGCAGCTCCTCCCCGGGACTATCCTACAATGAGCAGTTCTTC
CDR3aa: CASSSSPGLSYNEQFF

j_gene: TRBJ2-2
d_gene: TRBD1
v_gene: TRBV20-1
abundance: few
CDR3nt: TGCAGTGCTAGAGATTTGGGACAGGGGAGTACCGGGGAGCTGTTTTTT
CDR3aa: CSARDLGQGSTGELFF